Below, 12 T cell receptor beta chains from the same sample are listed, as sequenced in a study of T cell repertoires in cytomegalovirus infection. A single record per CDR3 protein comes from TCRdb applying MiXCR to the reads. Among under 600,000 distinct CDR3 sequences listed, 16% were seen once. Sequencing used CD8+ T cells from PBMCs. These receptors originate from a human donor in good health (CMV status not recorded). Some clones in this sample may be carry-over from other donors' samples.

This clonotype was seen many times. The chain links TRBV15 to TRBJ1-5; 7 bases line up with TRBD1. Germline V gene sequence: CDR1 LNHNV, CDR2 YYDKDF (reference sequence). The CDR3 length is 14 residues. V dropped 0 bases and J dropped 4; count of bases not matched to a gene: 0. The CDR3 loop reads CATSRDRGNQPQHF. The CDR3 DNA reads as TGTGCCACCAGCAGAGACAGGGGGAATCAGCCCCAGCATTTT.

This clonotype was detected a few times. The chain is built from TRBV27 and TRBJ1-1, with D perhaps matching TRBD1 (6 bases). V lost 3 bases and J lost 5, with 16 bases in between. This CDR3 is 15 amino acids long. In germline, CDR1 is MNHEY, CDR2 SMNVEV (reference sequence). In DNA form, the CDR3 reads TGTGCCAGCAGTTTGGCAGGGGAGGGTTGGACTGAAGCTTTCTTT. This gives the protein CASSLAGEGWTEAFF.

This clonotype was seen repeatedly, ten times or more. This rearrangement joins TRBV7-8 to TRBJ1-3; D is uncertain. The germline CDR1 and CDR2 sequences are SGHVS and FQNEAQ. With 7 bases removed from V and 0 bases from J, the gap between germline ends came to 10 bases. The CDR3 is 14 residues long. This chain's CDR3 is CASTERISGNTIYF. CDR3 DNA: TGTGCCAGCACCGAACGAATCTCTGGAAACACCATATATTTT.

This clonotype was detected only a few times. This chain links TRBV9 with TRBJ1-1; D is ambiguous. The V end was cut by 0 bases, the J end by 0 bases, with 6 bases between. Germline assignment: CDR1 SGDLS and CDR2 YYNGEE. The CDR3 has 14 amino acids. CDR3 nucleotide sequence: TGTGCCAGCAGCGTAGCCGTGATGAACACTGAAGCTTTCTTT. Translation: CASSVAVMNTEAFF.

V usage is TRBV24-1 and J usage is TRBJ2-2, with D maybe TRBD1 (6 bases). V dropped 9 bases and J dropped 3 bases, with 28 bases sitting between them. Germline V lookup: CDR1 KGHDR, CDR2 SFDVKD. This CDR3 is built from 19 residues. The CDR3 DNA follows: TGTGCCACCTCCCACAGGGCAAGGGCAGAAATGGGATACACCGGGGAGCTGTTTTTT. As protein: CATSHRARAEMGYTGELFF.

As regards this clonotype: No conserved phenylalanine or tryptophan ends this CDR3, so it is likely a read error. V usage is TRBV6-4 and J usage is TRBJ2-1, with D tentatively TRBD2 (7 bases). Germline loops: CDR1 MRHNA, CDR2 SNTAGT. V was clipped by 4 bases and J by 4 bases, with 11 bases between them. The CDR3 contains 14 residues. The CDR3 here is CASSVGGLYNEQFL. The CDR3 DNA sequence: TGTGCCAGCAGTGTCGGGGGGCTTTACAATGAGCAGTTCTTA.

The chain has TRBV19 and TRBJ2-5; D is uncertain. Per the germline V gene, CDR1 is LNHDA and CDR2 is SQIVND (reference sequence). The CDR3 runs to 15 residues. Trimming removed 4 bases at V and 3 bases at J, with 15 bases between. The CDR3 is CASSTRLVPKETQYF. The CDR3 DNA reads TGTGCCAGTAGTACTCGGTTGGTGCCTAAAGAGACCCAGTACTTC.

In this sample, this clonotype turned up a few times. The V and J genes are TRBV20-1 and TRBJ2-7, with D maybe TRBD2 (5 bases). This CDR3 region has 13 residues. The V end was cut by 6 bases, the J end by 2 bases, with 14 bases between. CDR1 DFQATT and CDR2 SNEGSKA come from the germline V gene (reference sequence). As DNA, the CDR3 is TGCAGTGCCATGAGGAGGATGGCCTACGAGCAGTACTTC. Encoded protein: CSAMRRMAYEQYF.

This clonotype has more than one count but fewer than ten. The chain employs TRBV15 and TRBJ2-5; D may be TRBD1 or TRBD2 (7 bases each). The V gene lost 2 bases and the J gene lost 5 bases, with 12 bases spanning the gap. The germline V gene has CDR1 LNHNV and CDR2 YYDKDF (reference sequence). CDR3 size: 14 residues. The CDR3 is CATSRTQGGETQYF. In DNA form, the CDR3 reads TGTGCCACCAGCAGAACCCAGGGGGGGGAGACCCAGTACTTC.

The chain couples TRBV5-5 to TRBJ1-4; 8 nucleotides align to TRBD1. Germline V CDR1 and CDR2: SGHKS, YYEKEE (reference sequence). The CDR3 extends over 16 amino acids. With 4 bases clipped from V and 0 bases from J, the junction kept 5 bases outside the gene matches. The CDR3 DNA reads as TGTGCCAGCAGCGCGGACAGGGATGCAACTAATGAAAAACTGTTTTTT. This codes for CASSADRDATNEKLFF. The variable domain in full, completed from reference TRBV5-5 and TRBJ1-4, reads DAGVTQSPTHLIKTRGQQVTLRCSPISGHKSVSWYQQVLGQGPQFIFQYYEKEERGRGNFPDRFSARQFPNYSSELNVNALLLGDSALYLCASSADRDATNEKLFFGSGTQLSVL.

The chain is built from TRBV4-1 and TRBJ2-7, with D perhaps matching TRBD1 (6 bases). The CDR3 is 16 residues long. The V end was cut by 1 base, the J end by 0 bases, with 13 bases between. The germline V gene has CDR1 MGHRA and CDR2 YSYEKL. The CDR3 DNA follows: TGCGCCAGCAGCCAAGCCCACTCGACAGGCTCCTACGAGCAGTACTTC. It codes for CASSQAHSTGSYEQYF.

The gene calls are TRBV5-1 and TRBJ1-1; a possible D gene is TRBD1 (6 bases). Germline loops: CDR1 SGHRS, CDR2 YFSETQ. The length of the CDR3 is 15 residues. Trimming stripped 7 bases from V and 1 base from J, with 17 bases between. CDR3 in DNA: TGCGCCAGCGCCCCCCGTGGACAGCCGAACACTGAAGCTTTCTTT. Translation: CASAPRGQPNTEAFF.